The T cell receptor (beta chain) under discussion was sequenced for a study of shared clonotypes between healthy human individuals. Whole-study findings and limits: Naive CD4 clonotype sharing across four donors was 4.5% to 6%.

In germline, CDR1 is LNHNV, CDR2 YYDKDF (reference sequence). Trimming took 1 base from V and 2 from J, leaving 2 bases between them. This CDR3 comprises 12 residues. An even split of each subset's genomic DNA across several immunoSEQ plates was performed. The assay was immunoSEQ multiplex PCR, and TCRdb's table has in-frame clones only and misses some. The repertoire includes about 1.5 million clones, 98% of them detected once, and 0.4% to 0.55% sits in the top ten. Details on this clone: The antigen is undetermined. Other DNA sequences within the sample encode an identical CDR3.

Input material: naive CD4+ T cells sorted from blood. This sample's subset: CD45RA+ positively selected. V is TRBV15 and J is TRBJ2-5; D unresolved. The sequence was obtained from a man aged 25 to 40 in good health. DNA for the CDR3: TGTGCCACCAGCAGAGGACAAGAGACCCAGTACTTC. Translation: CATSRGQETQYF.